This T cell receptor beta chain was identified in a study of blood T cell repertoires in COVID-19. About the research overall: COVID-19 samples collected from the United States, Italy and Spain covered acute and convalescent phases.

The CDR3 length is 15 residues. The germline V gene has CDR1 SGHRS and CDR2 YFSETQ. Losses at the gene ends were 1 base for V and 9 bases for J; bases not matched to a gene: 5. The assay was immunoSEQ multiplex PCR, and TCRdb's table has in-frame clones only and misses some. The sample includes about 140,000 clones, more than 60% of them seen just once. The chain is built from TRBV5-1 and TRBJ2-1; 12 bases line up with TRBD2. The source of this sequence is a man between 45 and 60 years old with acute or convalescent COVID-19. Sample: peripheral blood. CDR3 nucleotide sequence: TGCGCCAGCAGCTTGCTACTAGCGGGGGGCGGTGAGCAGTTCTTC. This sequence encodes CASSLLLAGGGEQFF.